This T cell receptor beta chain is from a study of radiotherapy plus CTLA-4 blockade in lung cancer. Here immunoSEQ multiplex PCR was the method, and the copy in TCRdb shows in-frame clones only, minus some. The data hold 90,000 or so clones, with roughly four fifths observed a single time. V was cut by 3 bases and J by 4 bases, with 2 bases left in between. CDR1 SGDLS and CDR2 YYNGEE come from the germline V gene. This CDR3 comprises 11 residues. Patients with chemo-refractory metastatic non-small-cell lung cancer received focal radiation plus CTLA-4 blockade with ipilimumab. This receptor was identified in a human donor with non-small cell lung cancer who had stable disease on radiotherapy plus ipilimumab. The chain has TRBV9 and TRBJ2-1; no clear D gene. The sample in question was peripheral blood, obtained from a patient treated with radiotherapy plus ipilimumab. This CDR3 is CASSGYNEQFF. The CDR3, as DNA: TGTGCCAGCAGCGGATACAATGAGCAGTTCTTC.